The source of this TCR beta chain is a study of shared clonotypes between healthy human individuals. As to this clone: The antigen is unknown.

Naive-designated CD8 cells lacked CD45RO, were positively enriched for CCR7, and omitted terminally differentiated effector memory CD45RA+ cells. This CDR3 has 14 amino acids. V was pared by 5 bases and J by 7 bases, with 18 bases between. Germline CDR1 SGHTA, CDR2 FQGNSA. Profiling relied on immunoSEQ multiplex PCR, and the TCRdb table lists in-frame clones only, not all of them. The sample yields nearly 2 million clones, about 94% seen once. General study points: Collection of samples was limited to blood; tissue repertoires likely differ.

The sequenced sample consisted of naive CD8+ T cells sorted from blood. This receptor was taken from a man younger than 35 in good health. This chain links TRBV7-2 with TRBJ2-7; D may correspond to TRBD1 or TRBD2 (8 bases each). CDR3 in DNA: TGTGCCAGCAGCCGCGGGGGGACAGGTAATGAGCAGTACTTC. Protein product: CASSRGGTGNEQYF.